This T cell receptor beta chain was recovered during a study of shared T cell receptors in the human thymus (dated by TCRdb to about 2021). At the level of the whole study: The study examined how self-reactive, shared T-cell receptor alpha chains are generated in the human thymus.

From its cysteine to its phenylalanine, the CDR3 spans 15 amino acids. CDR3 DNA only is kept here, 45 bases in frame from base 1. V is pruned by 6 bases and J by 3 bases, leaving 8 bases of the junction without a gene match. The germline V gene (reference sequence) provides CDR1 MNHEY and CDR2 SMNVEV. As concerns this clone: Its target antigen remains unknown. The input lacks base qualities; no much larger clone sits a single base away.

Receptors were amplified or captured by the immunoSEQ multiplex PCR assay. TCRdb holds this immuneACCESS table with in-frame rearrangements only. Some clones are missing; in checked studies, unresolved V genes explain under half, and the rest has no known cause. In all, the sample holds tens of thousands of clones, and nearly 95% of those were seen once. Together, the top ten hold 0.033% of the sample. This chain is built from TRBV27 and TRBJ1-1; 9 central bases correspond to TRBD1. This TCR was sampled from a human donor. Sample: thymocytes. The CDR3 protein sequence reads: CASSKQGAGDTEAFF. The DNA sequence is given as TGTGCCAGCAGCAAACAGGGGGCTGGGGACACTGAAGCTTTCTTT.